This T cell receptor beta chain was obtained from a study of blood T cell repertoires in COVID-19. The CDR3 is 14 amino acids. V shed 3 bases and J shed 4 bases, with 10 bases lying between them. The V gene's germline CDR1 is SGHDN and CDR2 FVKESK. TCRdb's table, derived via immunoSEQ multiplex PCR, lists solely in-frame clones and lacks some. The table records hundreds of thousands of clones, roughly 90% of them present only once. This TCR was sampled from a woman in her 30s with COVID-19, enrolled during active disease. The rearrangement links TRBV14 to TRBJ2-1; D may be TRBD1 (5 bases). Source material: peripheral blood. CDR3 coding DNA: TGTGCCAGCAGCCACTTAACAGGTTACAATGAGCAGTTCTTC. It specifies CASSHLTGYNEQFF. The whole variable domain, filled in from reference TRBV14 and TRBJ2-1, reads EAGVTQFPSHSVIEKGQTVTLRCDPISGHDNLYWYRRVMGKEIKFLLHFVKESKQDESGMPNNRFLAERTGGTYSTLKVQPAELEDSGVYFCASSHLTGYNEQFFGPGTRLTVL.